The rows below give T cell receptor beta chains drawn from one sample of a study of beta chain features in type 1 diabetes. Libraries were prepared by immunoSEQ multiplex PCR; TCRdb keeps only in-frame clonotypes and omits some of them. The sample carries 130,000 to 150,000 clones, less than 8.5% recorded once. The sample was central memory CD4+ T cells from blood. The receptors here all came from a woman in her twenties or thirties in good health. Both conserved end residues are part of each CDR3. Each record gives: J gene, clone size, D gene, V gene, CDR3 DNA, CDR3 protein. D genes are given only for firm matches. Part of the rows lack a size; the others show once, few, many or a class for expanded clones.

>TRBJ2-1|NA|TRBD2|TRBV2
TGTGCCAGCCTATCCGGGACTAGCGGGTCCAATGAGCAGTTCTTC
CASLSGTSGSNEQFF
>TRBJ2-1|NA|TRBD2|TRBV11-2
TGTGCCAGCAGCTTAGTAGGACTAGCCGTCGATGAGCAGTTCTTC
CASSLVGLAVDEQFF
>TRBJ2-7|NA|TRBD1|TRBV5-1
TGCGCCAGCAGCGAAGGACAGGGGTTGAACGAGCAGTACTTC
CASSEGQGLNEQYF
>TRBJ2-3|few|TRBD2|TRBV6-5
TGTGCCAGCAGTTATCGAGCGGGAGGCACAGATACGCAGTATTTT
CASSYRAGGTDTQYF
>TRBJ2-7|many|NA|TRBV19
TGTGCCAGTAGTATAGCGGGAGCGGCCGGCGAGCAGTACTTC
CASSIAGAAGEQYF
>TRBJ1-2|few|TRBD1|TRBV28
TGTGCCAGCAGTTTAAGAGGGACAGGAGTAACCAATGGCTACACCTTC
CASSLRGTGVTNGYTF
>TRBJ2-1|NA|TRBD2|TRBV7-2
TGTGCCAGCAGCTTACTAGCGGGAGGATTAAGCTCCTACAATGAGCAGTTCTTC
CASSLLAGGLSSYNEQFF
>TRBJ1-5|NA|NA|TRBV28
TGTGCCAGCAGTCGGGGACAAGAGAATCAGCCCCAGCATTTT
CASSRGQENQPQHF
>TRBJ2-7|few|TRBD1|TRBV11-1
TGTGCCAGCAGCTCTCCGGGACAGGGAAACGAGCAGTACTTC
CASSSPGQGNEQYF
>TRBJ2-7|many|TRBD2|TRBV7-9
TGTGCCAGCAGCAAGGGACTAGCGGAATACGAGCAGTACTTC
CASSKGLAEYEQYF
>TRBJ2-1|NA|TRBD2|TRBV5-4
TGTGCCAGCAGCTTGGCGTCGCTAGCGGGAGAATCTAATGAGCAGTTCTTC
CASSLASLAGESNEQFF
>TRBJ2-7|few|TRBD1|TRBV5-4
TGTGCCAGCAGCTCACCGGGACAGGGATCCTACGAGCAGTACTTC
CASSSPGQGSYEQYF
>TRBJ1-1|few|NA|TRBV20-1
TGCAGTGCCGCCTACGACACTGAAGCTTTCTTT
CSAAYDTEAFF
>TRBJ1-5|few|NA|TRBV6-1
TGTGCCAGCAGCGGGGGAGGATTTCAGCCCCAGCATTTT
CASSGGGFQPQHF
>TRBJ2-7|NA|NA|TRBV28
TGTGCCAGCAGCTCCGGGGACTCCTCCTACGAGCAGTACTTC
CASSSGDSSYEQYF
>TRBJ2-7|NA|TRBD1|TRBV6-6
TGTGCCAGCAGCCCCGGGACAGGGGACCTCCACGAGCAGTACTTC
CASSPGTGDLHEQYF
>TRBJ2-7|few|TRBD2|TRBV2
TGTGCCAGCGAAGGACTAGCGACCAACTACGAGCAGTACTTC
CASEGLATNYEQYF
>TRBJ1-5|NA|NA|TRBV19
TGTGCCAGCAGCCGTATCCGGGATCAGCCCCAGCATTTT
CASSRIRDQPQHF
>TRBJ2-3|NA|NA|TRBV7-3
TGTGCCAGCAGCGCGAACAGGGACCCAGATACGCAGTATTTT
CASSANRDPDTQYF
>TRBJ1-5|many|NA|TRBV29-1
TGCAGCGTCCGGGACACCCTTGATCAGCCCCAGCATTTT
CSVRDTLDQPQHF
>TRBJ1-5|NA|NA|TRBV6-5
TGTGCCAGCAGTTACAGGGATGGGAGTCAGCCCCAGCATTTT
CASSYRDGSQPQHF
>TRBJ1-2|many|NA|TRBV15
TGTGCCACCAGCAGAGATCTATCCGTGAGTTCGTCCAGCTACACCTTC
CATSRDLSVSSSSYTF
>TRBJ2-3|few|NA|TRBV28
TGTGCCAGCGGAAAGCCCCCAGGGGAGACAGATACGCAGTATTTT
CASGKPPGETDTQYF
>TRBJ1-4|NA|NA|TRBV29-1
TGCAGCGTTCTGGAGACAGCGAATGAAAAACTGTTTTTT
CSVLETANEKLFF
>TRBJ2-1|NA|TRBD1|TRBV7-2
TGTGCCAGCAGCCCGGACAGGGGGCGAAATGAGCAGTTCTTC
CASSPDRGRNEQFF